In its sample, the clone carrying this TCR beta chain was seen many times. Noted time point: persistent/refractory GD, antithyroid drugs over 5 years with positive TRAb. The TCR library was made from RNA extracted from PBMCs. It was American Thyroid Association guidelines that determined Graves' disease diagnosis. These data come from a study of regulatory T cells in long-lasting Graves disease. CDR3 regions were amplified by Arm-PCR using iRepertoire HTBI primers to build TCR beta libraries. Using its own MiXCR run on the multiplex PCR reads, TCRdb lists one record per CDR3 protein. The sample lists approximately 400,000 distinct CDR3 sequences, roughly 24% occurring once. With 1 base removed from V and 0 bases from J, the gap between germline ends came to 9 bases. The CDR3 totals 16 residues. Germline assignment: CDR1 SNHLY and CDR2 FYNNEI.

This clonotype was sampled from a woman in her forties with Graves disease. This specimen was peripheral blood mononuclear cells (PBMCs), taken when the disease was refractory, from a patient treated with antithyroid drugs. The V gene is TRBV2, the J gene TRBJ2-2; D possibly corresponds to TRBD1 (5 bases). DNA of the CDR3: TGTGCCAGCAGTGAAGGGTGGGGCGCGAACACCGGGGAGCTGTTTTTT. It codes for CASSEGWGANTGELFF. The variable domain in full, completed from reference TRBV2 and TRBJ2-2, reads EPEVTQTPSHQVTQMGQEVILRCVPISNHLYFYWYRQILGQKVEFLVSFYNNEISEKSEIFDDQFSVERPDGSNFTLKIRSTKLEDSAMYFCASSEGWGANTGELFFGEGSRLTVL.